This T cell receptor (beta chain) appears in the sequencing data of a study of cytotoxic CD8 clonotypes in ibrutinib-treated CLL (dated by TCRdb to about 2021). Looking at the study overall: The cohort was composed of about 10 relapsed/refractory and roughly 16 treatment-naive patients; IGHV unmutated status was identified in roughly 18 patients. Partial responses were observed in about 25 patients and complete responses in 2; after a median follow-up of about 69 months, remission was maintained in around 14 patients and progression was observed in some twelve. Samples at response were collected after a median of 12 months of treatment, with a range of about 6 to 36 months. On average, each sample had approximately 260,000 productive templates and approximately 100,000 productive rearrangements. Longitudinal samples were obtainable from about 30% of the roughly 86 participants in the trial. Cryopreserved peripheral blood mononuclear cells were obtained before treatment, at response, and at either sustained remission or disease progression. Every sample from remission and from progressive disease was obtained while the patients were still on ibrutinib.

For TCR beta library preparation, roughly 2 micrograms of genomic DNA were extracted from the cryopreserved PBMCs. Longitudinal blood samples from CLL patients on ibrutinib monotherapy underwent high-throughput TCR beta sequencing. The patients took part in an open-label, single-center phase 2 trial of ibrutinib monotherapy. The goal of deep resolution MiSeq sequencing was a depth between 1 in 1 million and 1 in 200,000 T cells, and coverage averaged 10x per clonotype. The immunoSEQ hsTCRB Kit was used to generate the TCR beta libraries. The source study handled its data this way. The data were analyzed with ImmunoSEQ Analyzer and ImmunoSEQ Data Assistant, and V, D and J gene assignments followed IMGT definitions. Clonality, with values ranging from 0 to 1, was calculated as one minus the normalized Shannon entropy of productive rearrangement frequencies. Public clonotype analysis was restricted to overrepresented clonotypes comprising at least 0.05% of each patient's repertoire. Roughly 12 age-matched healthy donor repertoires from immuneACCESS were used as controls for clonality. Held by TCRdb, this immuneACCESS table contains in-frame sequences only and omits some clones. Under half of the omission traces to an unresolved V gene where checked; the cause of the rest is unknown. Clone size and the V and J calls come from that table; the DNA yielded D and trimming. The sample table contains approximately 350,000 clones; only one count was recorded for 67% of them. The ten largest make up under 8% of the sample.

This clone was detected only a few times. Its antigen is currently not known. Per-nucleotide qualities are absent, and no much larger clonotype sits a single base away. The CDR3 goes from the cysteine to the phenylalanine over 14 residues. Only CDR3 DNA remains: 42 bases, in frame from the first base. A distance of 8 bases separates the germline ends of V and J, which lose 4 bases and 2 bases respectively. CDR1 and CDR2, per the germline V gene, are MGHRA and YSYEKL. Paper-wide results and their limitations: At baseline, clonality was higher than in age-matched healthy donors and showed a strong correlation with circulating CD8+ T-cell counts. Clonality rose at ibrutinib response, remained stable during sustained remission, and dropped back toward baseline at progression. Sustained-remission and progressing patients did not have matched sampling times, and lymph node repertoires were not examined. Public clonotypes were rare and either shrank or stayed stable during treatment, and the rise in clonality at ibrutinib response reflected expansion of private clonotypes.

The rearranged segments are TRBV4-1 and TRBJ2-2, with no confidently assigned D gene. The specimen comprised PBMCs, sampled after 36 months of ibrutinib treatment. The clonotype was recovered from a human donor with chronic lymphocytic leukemia. In nucleotides, the sequence is TGCGCCAGCAGCCCCCAGACAAACACCGGGGAGCTGTTTTTT. It encodes CASSPQTNTGELFF.